The 13 T cell receptor beta chains in this list originate from one sample, sequenced in a study of OX40 agonist ivuxolimab in advanced cancers. Using immunoSEQ multiplex PCR, the repertoire was profiled, and TCRdb retains in-frame clones only, with some absent. The repertoire holds tens of thousands of clones, with around 88% as singletons. The sequences come from CD4+ or CD8+ T cells sorted from blood, collected in a trial of the OX40 agonist ivuxolimab. These TCRs come from an adult with an advanced solid tumor such as melanoma, head and neck, liver or kidney cancer.

V gene TRBV7-8 combines with J gene TRBJ1-5, with D hard to call. This CDR3 contains 16 residues. V was clipped by 4 bases and J by 0 bases, with 13 bases between them. CDR1 is SGHVS and CDR2 is FQNEAQ in the germline V gene. CDR3 nucleotides: TGTGCCAGCAGCTCAAGCCGGGCCTATAGCAATCAGCCCCAGCATTTT. Translating it yields CASSSSRAYSNQPQHF.

The chain has TRBV19 and TRBJ1-1, with D tentatively TRBD1 (6 bases). CDR3 length equals 15 residues. CDR1 and CDR2 from the germline V gene are LNHDA and SQIVND (reference sequence). Between the trimmed V and J ends, which lost 4 bases and 2 bases, there was a span of 14 bases. The CDR3 protein is CASSTRGTSNTEAFF. DNA of the CDR3: TGTGCCAGTAGTACCCGAGGGACAAGTAACACTGAAGCTTTCTTT.

The chain employs TRBV5-1 and TRBJ2-7, with D possibly being TRBD1 (6 bases). The CDR3 length is 13 residues. Germline CDR1 reads SGHRS; CDR2 reads YFSETQ. V was trimmed by 3 bases and J by 6 bases, leaving 13 bases between them. Written as DNA, the CDR3 is TGCGCCAGCAGCTCCACCGGGACAATCGAGCAGTACTTC. Protein sequence: CASSSTGTIEQYF.

The rearrangement uses TRBV5-6 and TRBJ1-5, with a weak D call TRBD1 (6 bases). From germline, CDR1 is SGHDT and CDR2 YYEEEE. V lost 0 bases to trimming and J lost 2 bases, with 12 bases between them. This CDR3 is 16 amino acids long. Here the CDR3 DNA reads TGTGCCAGCAGCTTGGGATCAGGGGCCGGCAATCAGCCCCAGCATTTT. Its protein product is CASSLGSGAGNQPQHF. Combining the CDR3 with reference TRBV5-6 and TRBJ1-5 gives the whole variable domain DAGVTQSPTHLIKTRGQQVTLRCSPKSGHDTVSWYQQALGQGPQFIFQYYEEEERQRGNFPDRFSGHQFPNYSSELNVNALLLGDSALYLCASSLGSGAGNQPQHFGDGTRLSIL.

The V and J genes are TRBV6-5 and TRBJ1-1, with D hard to call. CDR1 and CDR2 (germline): MNHEY, SVGAGI. The CDR3 has 14 residues. Trimming removed 6 bases from V and 0 bases from J, with 11 bases in between. The CDR3 reads CASSRANMNTEAFF. In DNA, the CDR3 is TGTGCCAGCAGCCGAGCCAACATGAACACTGAAGCTTTCTTT.

This clone came up once. The rearrangement links TRBV18 to TRBJ2-7, with 7 bases fitting TRBD1. Germline-derived CDR1 and CDR2 are KGHSH and LQKENI. V gave up 2 bases and J gave up 6 bases; unmatched junction bases: 10. The CDR3 has 15 amino acids. CDR3 amino acids: CASSPVAQGEREQYF. The CDR3 DNA sequence: TGTGCCAGCTCACCAGTGGCTCAGGGGGAGCGCGAGCAGTACTTC.

The J gene is TRBJ1-1, the V gene TRBV5-1; D might be TRBD1 (6 bases). Trimming cost V 6 bases and J 4 bases, with 13 bases left between them. Germline-derived CDR1 and CDR2 are SGHRS and YFSETQ. This CDR3 comprises 13 residues. DNA of the CDR3: TGCGCCAGCAACACAGGGTATCCCACTGAAGCTTTCTTT. It specifies CASNTGYPTEAFF.

The chain carries TRBV5-8 and TRBJ2-3; D call uncertain. The CDR3 runs 12 residues. The germline V gene has CDR1 SGHTS and CDR2 YDEGEE. The ends were cut back, 4 bases at V and 4 bases at J, with 7 bases in the middle. The CDR3 nucleotides are TGTGCCAGCAGCCCCCAGGCAGATACGCAGTATTTT. Translating it yields CASSPQADTQYF.

The chain uses TRBV10-3 and TRBJ1-3; possibly TRBD1 for D (5 bases). CDR3 length: 14 residues. The V gene lost 4 bases and the J gene lost 2 bases, with 9 bases spanning the gap. The germline V gene has CDR1 ENHRY and CDR2 SYGVKD. This chain's CDR3 is CAISARGPGNTIYF. For the CDR3, the DNA is TGTGCCATCAGTGCTAGGGGCCCTGGAAACACCATATATTTT.

This rearrangement joins TRBV6-5 to TRBJ1-2; a weak D match, TRBD1 (5 bases). CDR1 is MNHEY and CDR2 is SVGAGI in the germline V gene. The CDR3 consists of 15 residues. The germline V and J ends were trimmed by 2 bases and 4 bases, with 14 bases remaining between them. CDR3 loop: CASSYDGRGGYGYTF. Written as DNA, the CDR3 is TGTGCCAGCAGTTACGACGGCCGCGGGGGCTATGGCTACACCTTC.

In its sample, this clone was seen once. The CDR3 coding sequence is TGTGCCAGCAGTGAATGGGCAACTGGGGAAGCTTTCTTT. Residues: CASSEWATGEAFF. The genes are TRBV25-1 and TRBJ1-1; no reliable D call. The CDR3 runs to 13 residues. From germline, CDR1 is MGHDK and CDR2 SYGVNS. V was trimmed by 1 base and J by 8 bases, leaving 11 bases between them.

This clone was observed a few times. An end of the junction does not agree with germline; a read error may underlie this. The rearrangement uses TRBV7-7 and TRBJ2-2, with TRBD2 matching over 16 bases. The CDR3 spans 17 residues. Germline CDR1 is SSHAT and CDR2 is FNYEAQ (reference sequence). The CDR3 protein is CASSSSGTSGGAGELFF. Written as DNA, the CDR3 is TGTGCTAGCAGCTCGTCCGGGACTAGCGGGGGGGCCGGGGAGCTGTTTTTT.

In DNA, the CDR3 is TGTGCCAGTAGTTTCCCTCATCAGCCCCAGCATTTT. Protein product: CASSFPHQPQHF. The chain uses TRBV19 and TRBJ1-5, with no clear D. Germline CDR1 LNHDA, CDR2 SQIVND (reference sequence). V dropped 5 bases and J dropped 5 bases, with 7 bases sitting between them. CDR3 size: 12 residues.